This TCR beta chain came from a study of T-cell reconstitution after alpha-beta-depleted transplantation in children. Using unique molecular identifiers, the investigators prepared the TCRbeta library. TCRdb passed the PCR reads through MiXCR, listing each CDR3 protein once. The repertoire holds 250,000 to 350,000 distinct CDR3 sequences, 9.9% seen once, with about 9.5% in the top ten. CDR1 SGHVT and CDR2 SQSDAQ come from the germline V gene. This CDR3 region has 14 residues. Trimming removed 6 bases at V and 1 base at J, with 13 bases between. This specimen was PBMCs from the stem cell graft donor, taken from the stem cell graft. The TCR originated in a human donor who donated a stem cell graft to a child with SCID. The gene calls are TRBV7-4 and TRBJ2-7; D unresolved. The CDR3 loop reads CASSNLGPSYEQYF. The CDR3 nucleotides read TGTGCCAGCAGTAATTTGGGTCCTTCCTACGAGCAGTACTTC.